The source of this T cell receptor (beta chain) is a study of blood T cell repertoires in COVID-19. Study as a whole: Sources were T cells, B-cell-depleted T cells, or PBMCs; the material itself was cDNA or gDNA.

In the study's own analysis: Estimation of nucleated cell counts relied on the amplification of reference gene primers. Produced via immunoSEQ multiplex PCR; TCRdb's table is partial and in-frame only. Clonal size and the V and J genes are those of that table, whereas D and trimming came from the DNA. Among about 190,000 clones listed, less than 80% were seen once. CDR1 and CDR2 (germline): WNHNN, SYGVQD (reference sequence). This CDR3 is built from 12 residues. V was shortened by 6 bases and J by 7 bases, with 9 bases between the two germline ends. What was sequenced was peripheral blood. The clonotype comes from a man aged 45-65 years who had recovered from COVID-19. The chain couples TRBV10-1 to TRBJ2-2; weak D call: TRBD2 (6 bases). CDR3 protein: CASSVGGGELFF. Here the CDR3 DNA reads TGCGCCAGCAGCGTGGGGGGCGGGGAGCTGTTTTTT.